This TCR beta chain is from a study of T-cell memory formation after mild COVID-19. Background on the study: TCR clusters largely stayed donor specific. Overall study findings and caveats: Pre-infection memory carried some responding clones, suggesting that cross-reactive memory joined. Balance between CD4 and CD8 was seen in clones contracting day 15 to 85, and a CD4+ lean was seen in later expanders.

TCRdb recomputed calls from the 5' RACE reads with MiXCR, one row per CDR3 protein. The table records about 340,000 distinct CDR3 sequences, around 21% of them present only once. Looked up from germline, CDR1 is SEHNR and CDR2 is FQNEAQ (reference sequence). The CDR3 is 17 amino acids. Trimming pared 2 bases from V and 6 bases from J, leaving 21 bases between. Regarding this clonotype: Its antigen is as yet unknown.

The chain joins TRBV7-9 to TRBJ2-3, with D possibly TRBD1 on 5 matching bases. This receptor was taken from an adult woman who had mild COVID-19 (a few samples of this study predate the infection). Cell type and time point are not known. Sequencing used PBMCs or a T cell subset sorted from them (not recorded which). The CDR3 spells CASSLQIVWGAEDTQYF. CDR3 coding DNA: TGTGCCAGCAGCTTACAAATCGTTTGGGGCGCAGAGGATACGCAGTATTTT.